This TCR beta chain was retrieved from a study of blood T cell repertoires in COVID-19. About the study: T cells, B-cell-depleted T cells, or PBMCs supplied cDNA or gDNA.

Trimming pared 5 bases from V and 8 bases from J, leaving 15 bases between. CDR1 is MNHEY and CDR2 is SMNVEV in the germline V gene (reference sequence). The CDR3 runs to 13 residues. Method: immunoSEQ multiplex PCR; TCRdb's copy keeps in-frame clones and lacks some. The table lists about 440,000 clones, about 90% of them singletons. Cohort assignment relied on participant-reported clinical history. The clonotype originates from a man aged 18 to 35 who had recovered from COVID-19. The chain employs TRBV27 and TRBJ1-1, with D perhaps TRBD1 (6 bases). The material sequenced was PBMCs or T cells enriched from blood (not recorded which). CDR3 loop: CASSVTGPAEAFF. CDR3 sequence (DNA): TGTGCCAGCAGTGTGACAGGTCCTGCGGAAGCTTTCTTT.